This TCR beta chain was identified during a study of blood T cells in healthy people across ages. Broader study findings: While age rose, TCR beta diversity per million T cells dropped in a roughly linear way.

In regard to this clonotype: Its antigen remains unidentified.

Alongside a J-beta primer mix, a sample-barcoded 5' primer served in a second PCR lasting roughly 7 to 12 cycles. Via MiXCR, TCRdb re-called the 5' RACE reads, giving one row per CDR3 protein. The sample records 760,000 or so distinct CDR3 sequences, 20% to 25% being singletons. The ends lost 3 bases at V and 10 bases at J; junction bases unmatched: 8. This CDR3 spans 15 amino acids. CDR1 and CDR2 from the germline V gene are SGDLS and YYNGEE. These same records also appear under a second study, on T cells of mothers and their children.

The TCR comes from a boy between 10 and 17 years old in good health. This chain joins TRBV9 and TRBJ1-6; TRBD1 aligns across 9 bases. Source material: blood. The CDR3 is CASSERTGVKSPLHF. CDR3 coding DNA: TGTGCCAGCAGCGAGAGGACAGGGGTTAAGTCACCCCTCCACTTT. The full variable domain, completed using reference TRBV9 and TRBJ1-6, is DSGVTQTPKHLITATGQRVTLRCSPRSGDLSVYWYQQSLDQGLQFLIQYYNGEERAKGNILERFSAQQFPDLHSELNLSSLELGDSALYFCASSERTGVKSPLHFGNGTRLTVT.